These 11 T cell receptor beta chains were all obtained from the same sample, sequenced in a study of cytotoxic CD8 clonotypes in ibrutinib-treated CLL. Profiled with immunoSEQ multiplex PCR; TCRdb holds only in-frame clones, not every one. This repertoire shows 150,000 or so clones, 79% found once; its top ten account for around 13%. The starting material was PBMCs, obtained after 12 months of ibrutinib treatment. The source of these receptors is a human donor with chronic lymphocytic leukemia.

This chain uses TRBV27 with TRBJ2-1, with TRBD2 identical over 7 bases. The CDR3 runs 15 residues. Looked up from germline, CDR1 is MNHEY and CDR2 is SMNVEV (reference sequence). V trimming: 6 bases; J trimming: 0 bases; junction bases outside the gene matches: 5. The CDR3 reads CASRQAGSSYNEQFF. CDR3 DNA: TGTGCCAGCAGGCAAGCGGGAAGCTCCTACAATGAGCAGTTCTTC.

This rearrangement joins TRBV18 to TRBJ1-5; no firm D call. The CDR3 totals 15 residues. Germline lookup yields CDR1 KGHSH and CDR2 LQKENI. Trimming took 0 bases from V and 3 from J, leaving 9 bases between them. The CDR3 sequence is CASSPPPQPNQPQHF. DNA for the CDR3: TGTGCCAGCTCACCACCTCCACAGCCCAATCAGCCCCAGCATTTT. Filled out from reference TRBV18 and TRBJ1-5, the complete variable domain reads NAGVMQNPRHLVRRRGQEARLRCSPMKGHSHVYWYRQLPEEGLKFMVYLQKENIIDESGMPKERFSAEFPKEGPSILRIQQVVRGDSAAYFCASSPPPQPNQPQHFGDGTRLSIL.

This chain connects TRBV5-1 to TRBJ1-4; 9 bases match TRBD1. Germline loops: CDR1 SGHRS, CDR2 YFSETQ. Trimming cost V 4 bases and J 6 bases; bases outside gene matches: 4. The CDR3 sequence is 14 residues long. CDR3 protein: CASSRRTGDEKLFF. As DNA, the CDR3 is TGCGCCAGCAGCCGAAGGACAGGGGATGAAAAACTGTTTTTT. Drawing the rest from reference TRBV5-1 and TRBJ1-4, the complete variable domain is KAGVTQTPRYLIKTRGQQVTLSCSPISGHRSVSWYQQTPGQGLQFLFEYFSETQRNKGNFPGRFSGRQFSNSRSEMNVSTLELGDSALYLCASSRRTGDEKLFFGSGTQLSVL.

The gene calls are TRBV28 and TRBJ2-1; TRBD1 matches at 7 bases. V was clipped by 4 bases and J by 8 bases; unmatched bases: 14. Germline V gene sequence: CDR1 MDHEN, CDR2 SYDVKM. The CDR3 contains 16 residues. CDR3 residues: CASSSLGGRGRDEQFF. The DNA for the CDR3 is TGTGCCAGCAGTTCTTTAGGGGGTAGGGGGCGCGATGAGCAGTTCTTC. Together with reference TRBV28 and TRBJ2-1, the CDR3 gives the full variable domain: DVKVTQSSRYLVKRTGEKVFLECVQDMDHENMFWYRQDPGLGLRLIYFSYDVKMKEKGDIPEGYSVSREKKERFSLILESASTNQTSMYLCASSSLGGRGRDEQFFGPGTRLTVL.

A single count supports this clone. J is TRBJ2-1 and V is TRBV19; 12 bases agree with TRBD2. Germline V gene lookup returns CDR1 LNHDA and CDR2 SQIVND (reference sequence). The length of the CDR3 is 18 residues. V lost 3 bases and J lost 5; bases outside the gene matches: 11. The CDR3 here is CASSIVHTPSGRDNEQFF. CDR3 DNA sequence: TGTGCCAGTAGTATTGTCCATACCCCTAGCGGGAGGGACAATGAGCAGTTCTTC.

J is TRBJ2-1 and V is TRBV2; 7 nucleotides align to TRBD2. This CDR3 has 12 amino acids. In germline, CDR1 is SNHLY, CDR2 FYNNEI. V gave up 5 bases and J gave up 10 bases; unmatched junction bases: 5. CDR3 sequence reads: CASSPSGLEQFF. The CDR3 DNA is TGTGCCAGCAGTCCTTCGGGACTAGAGCAGTTCTTC.

V and J are TRBV5-6 and TRBJ2-7, with 8 nucleotides matching TRBD1. J lost 1 base, V lost 4 bases, and 7 bases had no gene match. The CDR3 has 15 amino acids. Per germline, CDR1 SGHDT and CDR2 YYEEEE. The CDR3 DNA reads as TGTGCCAGCAGCAAAAGGACAGGGAGGTCCTACGAGCAGTACTTC. This encodes CASSKRTGRSYEQYF.

This sequence joins TRBV7-2 and TRBJ2-1; 7 positions match TRBD2. CDR1 SGHTA and CDR2 FQGNSA come from the germline V gene. CDR3 size: 14 residues. J lost 8 bases, V lost 5 bases, and 9 bases had no gene match. The CDR3 reads CASSASTSADEQFF. DNA for the CDR3: TGTGCCAGCAGCGCCTCAACTAGCGCCGATGAGCAGTTCTTC.

There are a few counts of this clone. J is TRBJ2-5 and V is TRBV7-9; D not certain. This CDR3 has 12 residues. CDR1 and CDR2 from the germline V gene are SEHNR and FQNEAQ (reference sequence). The V end lost 6 bases, the J end lost 4 bases, and 9 bases lay between the germline ends. CDR3 sequence (DNA): TGTGCCAGCAGAATTGGATCAGAGACCCAGTACTTC. It codes for CASRIGSETQYF.

The chain employs TRBV7-6 and TRBJ2-7, with a possible D match to TRBD2 (6 bases). Trimming removed 5 bases from V and 12 bases from J, with 29 bases in between. The V gene's germline CDR1 is SGHVS and CDR2 FNYEAQ. CDR3 length equals 16 residues. CDR3 amino acids: CASSPGAFPLRDSPYF. For the CDR3, the DNA is TGTGCCAGCAGCCCCGGGGCTTTTCCGCTCCGGGACTCCCCGTACTTC.

The V gene is TRBV19, the J gene TRBJ2-7; weak D call: TRBD1 (6 bases). Trimming shortened V by 6 bases and J by 3 bases, and 15 bases separated the two germline ends. This CDR3 has 14 residues. The germline gives CDR1 LNHDA, CDR2 SQIVND (reference sequence). CDR3 DNA: TGTGCCAGTAGCGTACAGGGTTTCGACTACGAGCAGTACTTC. Amino acids: CASSVQGFDYEQYF.